This entry describes one T cell receptor beta chain. Antigen specificity is unknown. The data derive from a study of cytomegalovirus exposure and HLA in healthy donors. PCR involved 60 Vbeta and 13 Jbeta primers. Some clones are missing from TCRdb's copy, which holds only in-frame ones; the method was immunoSEQ multiplex PCR. This sample's table reports tens of thousands of clones. Study-wide points: Being indistinguishable, some V segments were excluded, TRBV6-2 and TRBV6-3 among them.

The CDR3 sequence is 13 residues long. From germline, CDR1 is LNHDA and CDR2 SQIVND (reference sequence). After removal of 5 bases from V and 10 bases from J, the junction contained 6 bases not matched to a gene. The sequencing input was PBMCs. The chain uses TRBV19 and TRBJ2-1; 9 bases line up with TRBD1. This sequence was found in a woman aged 40 to 50 in good health and CMV-seronegative. This CDR3 is CASSARTGDEQFF. CDR3 DNA: TGTGCCAGTAGTGCCCGGACAGGGGACGAGCAGTTCTTC.